This T cell receptor beta chain was captured by sequencing in a study of T cell repertoires in cytomegalovirus infection. Study in general: CMV epitopes in the study were HLA-C-restricted (recently identified) and HLA-B-restricted (well studied). Matching HLA type and CMV infection were both indicated by public TCR beta signatures. Study-wide findings and caveats: Ex vivo responses were dominated by HLA-C-restricted CMV-specific TCR beta clonotypes. Accumulated public TCR beta family frequency recognized individuals carrying CMV together with the relevant HLA.

Each CDR3 protein is one row after TCRdb ran MiXCR on the reads. This table has around 99,000 distinct CDR3 sequences, 25% to 30% appearing once. Of note for this clonotype: Its antigen is as yet unknown.

The CDR3 spans 14 residues. Germline CDR1 is SGHVS and CDR2 is FNYEAQ. V lost 2 bases, J lost 1 base, and 8 bases lay in between. The clonotype comes from a human donor in good health (CMV status not recorded). Some clones in this sample may be carry-over from other donors' samples. The chain links TRBV7-6 to TRBJ2-5, with D perhaps being TRBD1 or TRBD2 (5 bases each). This specimen was CD8+ T cells from cultured PBMCs, taken from culture after CMV antigen stimulation. This chain's CDR3 is CASSLPGGQETQYF. DNA for the CDR3: TGTGCCAGCAGCTTACCTGGGGGCCAAGAGACCCAGTACTTC.